This T cell receptor beta chain was observed in a study of tumor-infiltrating lymphocytes in oesophageal squamous cell carcinoma. Germline loops: CDR1 MNHNS, CDR2 SASEGT. The CDR3 is made up of 13 amino acids. TCRdb independently ran MiXCR on the PCR reads; one entry per CDR3 protein. The data show around 15,000 distinct CDR3 sequences, with 50% seen just once and approximately 15% held by the top ten. Sequencing used esophageal tumor tissue. The TCR comes from a male donor with esophageal squamous cell carcinoma. The V gene is TRBV6-1, the J gene TRBJ2-5, with D possibly matching TRBD2 (6 bases). The J call is in doubt because the DNA end fits TRBJ2-7 better. The DNA of the CDR3 is TGTGCCAGCAGTCGTCGGGAGAACGACGAGCAGTACTTC. It yields the protein CASSRRENDEQYF.